This T cell receptor beta chain was sequenced during a study of CD8 T cells in Susac syndrome. Findings and caveats of the study: CD8+ clonal expansion in Susac was maximal in TEMRA cells and in active patients.

Germline CDR1 SGHNT, CDR2 YYREEE (reference sequence). V gave up 0 bases and J gave up 1 base, with 10 bases separating them. The CDR3 covers 15 residues. As for this clonotype: The antigen is not known.

Through negative isolation, CD4+ and CD8+ T cells were obtained, while TEMRA cells were enriched using FACS. After extraction with the RNeasy kit, roughly 0.45 to 1 ug of the RNA was reverse transcribed using random hexamers. TCRdb processed the immunoSEQ multiplex PCR reads anew with MiXCR; each CDR3 protein has one entry. This sample has 100,000 to 150,000 distinct CDR3 sequences, with about 95% found just once. This sequence originates from a human donor with Susac syndrome. V and J are TRBV5-4 and TRBJ1-1; D is ambiguous. Sequences were obtained from CD8+ T cells from PBMCs. The CDR3 here is CASSLAADTNTEAFF. The CDR3 nucleotides are TGTGCCAGCAGCTTGGCTGCGGATACGAACACTGAAGCTTTCTTT.